This T cell receptor (beta chain) was recorded in a study of blood T cell repertoires in COVID-19. Across the whole study: From the United States, Italy and Spain came samples of acute and convalescent COVID-19. PBMCs, B-cell-depleted T cells, or T cells provided the cDNA or gDNA that made up the material.

Germline values: CDR1 SGHAT, CDR2 FQDESV (reference sequence). Trimming removed 2 bases from V and 8 bases from J, with 9 bases in between. The CDR3 runs to 12 residues. TCRdb's table, derived via immunoSEQ multiplex PCR, lists solely in-frame clones and lacks some. The profile shows about 480,000 clones, approximately 89% of them singletons. Sequencing was carried out using peripheral blood. V and J are TRBV11-1 and TRBJ1-1, with a possible D match to TRBD1 (6 bases). The clonotype comes from a man younger than 35 with COVID-19, enrolled during active disease. The CDR3 sequence: CASSLPDREAFF. In DNA form, the CDR3 reads TGTGCCAGCAGCTTACCTGACAGGGAAGCTTTCTTT.